The source of this T cell receptor beta chain is a study of somatic mutations in cytotoxic T cells in rheumatoid arthritis. Assay: immunoSEQ multiplex PCR; the TCRdb copy retains only in-frame clones and omits some. The table records some 25,000 clones, roughly 87% of them present only once. CDR1 and CDR2 (germline): MGHRA, YSYEKL. The CDR3 has 15 residues. The J segment lost 5 bases and the V segment lost 4 bases, leaving 6 bases of the junction unmatched. This sequence originates from a man aged 45-65 years in good health. The sequenced sample consisted of CD8+ T cells sorted from blood. The chain uses TRBV4-1 and TRBJ1-5, with 9 bases identical to TRBD1. The CDR3 sequence is CASSLSYRGHQPQHF. The CDR3 DNA reads TGCGCCAGCAGCCTATCCTACAGGGGGCATCAGCCCCAGCATTTT.